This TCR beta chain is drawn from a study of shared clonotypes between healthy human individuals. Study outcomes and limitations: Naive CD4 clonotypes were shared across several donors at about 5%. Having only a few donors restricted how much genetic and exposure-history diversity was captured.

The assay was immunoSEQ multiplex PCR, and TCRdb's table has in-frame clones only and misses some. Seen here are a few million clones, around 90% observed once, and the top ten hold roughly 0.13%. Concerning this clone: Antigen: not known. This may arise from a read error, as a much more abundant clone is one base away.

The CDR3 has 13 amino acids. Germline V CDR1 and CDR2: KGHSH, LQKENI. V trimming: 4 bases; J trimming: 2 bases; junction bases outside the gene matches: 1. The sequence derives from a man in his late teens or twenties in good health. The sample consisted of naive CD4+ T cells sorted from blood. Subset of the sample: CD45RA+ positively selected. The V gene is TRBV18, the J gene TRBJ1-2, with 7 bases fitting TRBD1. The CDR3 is CASSRGQNYGYTF. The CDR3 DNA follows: TGTGCCAGCTCACGGGGACAGAACTATGGCTACACCTTC.